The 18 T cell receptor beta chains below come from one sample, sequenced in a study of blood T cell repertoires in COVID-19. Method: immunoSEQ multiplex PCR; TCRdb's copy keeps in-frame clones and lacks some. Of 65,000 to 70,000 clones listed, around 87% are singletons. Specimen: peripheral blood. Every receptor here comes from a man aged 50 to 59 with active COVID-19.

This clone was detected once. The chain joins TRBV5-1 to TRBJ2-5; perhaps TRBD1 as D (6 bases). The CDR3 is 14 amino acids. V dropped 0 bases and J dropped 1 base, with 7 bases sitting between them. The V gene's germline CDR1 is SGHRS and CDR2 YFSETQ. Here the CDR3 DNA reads TGCGCCAGCAGCTTGGCCAGGGGCCAAGAGACCCAGTACTTC. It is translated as CASSLARGQETQYF.

The DNA for the CDR3 is TGCGCCAGCAGCTTGGCCGGGTCGGGGTCCACAGATACGCAGTATTTT. Amino acid sequence: CASSLAGSGSTDTQYF. The chain is built from TRBV5-1 and TRBJ2-3; TRBD2 is a possible D gene (5 bases). Germline lookup yields CDR1 SGHRS and CDR2 YFSETQ. CDR3 length equals 16 residues. V dropped 0 bases and J dropped 2 bases, with 13 bases sitting between them.

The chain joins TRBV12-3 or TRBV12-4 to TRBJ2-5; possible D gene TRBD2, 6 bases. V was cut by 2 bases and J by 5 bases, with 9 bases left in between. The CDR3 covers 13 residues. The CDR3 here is CASSLLRGETQYF. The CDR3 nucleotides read TGTGCCAGCAGTTTATTGCGGGGTGAGACCCAGTACTTC.

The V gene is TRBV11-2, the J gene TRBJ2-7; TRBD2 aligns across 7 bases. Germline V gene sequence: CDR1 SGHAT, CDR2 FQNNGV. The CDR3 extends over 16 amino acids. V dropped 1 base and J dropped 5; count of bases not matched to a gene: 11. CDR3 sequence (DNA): TGTGCCAGCAGCTTAGTATTTGCGGGAGCTTCCGACGAGCAGTACTTC. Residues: CASSLVFAGASDEQYF.

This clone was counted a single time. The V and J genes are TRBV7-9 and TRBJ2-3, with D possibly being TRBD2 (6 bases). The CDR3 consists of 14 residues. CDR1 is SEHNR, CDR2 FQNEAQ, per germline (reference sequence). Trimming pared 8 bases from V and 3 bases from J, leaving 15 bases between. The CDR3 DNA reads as TGTGCCAGCGCCTACGGGGGTGGGACAGATACGCAGTATTTT. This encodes CASAYGGGTDTQYF. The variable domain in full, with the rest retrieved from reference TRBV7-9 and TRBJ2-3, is DTGVSQNPRHKITKRGQNVTFRCDPISEHNRLYWYRQTLGQGPEFLTYFQNEAQLEKSRLLSDRFSAERPKGSFSTLEIQRTEQGDSAMYLCASAYGGGTDTQYFGPGTRLTVL.

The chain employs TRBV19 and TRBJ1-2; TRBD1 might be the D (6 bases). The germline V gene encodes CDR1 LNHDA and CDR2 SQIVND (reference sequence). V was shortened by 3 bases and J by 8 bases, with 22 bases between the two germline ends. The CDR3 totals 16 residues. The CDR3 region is CASSMGAGSGLGGYTF. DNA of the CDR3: TGTGCCAGTAGTATGGGGGCTGGGTCCGGTCTGGGAGGCTACACCTTC.

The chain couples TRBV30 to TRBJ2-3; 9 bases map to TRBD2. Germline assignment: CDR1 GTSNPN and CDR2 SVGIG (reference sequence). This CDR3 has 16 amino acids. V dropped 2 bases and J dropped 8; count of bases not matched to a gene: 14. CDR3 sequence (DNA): TGTGCCTGGAGTCTTGGGACTAGCAAGTCGTCCCCTACGCAGTATTTT. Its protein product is CAWSLGTSKSSPTQYF.

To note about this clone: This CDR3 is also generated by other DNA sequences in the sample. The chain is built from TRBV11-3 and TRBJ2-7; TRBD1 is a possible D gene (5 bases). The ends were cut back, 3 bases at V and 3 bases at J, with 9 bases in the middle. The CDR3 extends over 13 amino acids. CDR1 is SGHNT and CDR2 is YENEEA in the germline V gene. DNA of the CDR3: TGTGCCAGCAGCTTCGGGCAGGGCTACGAGCAGTACTTC. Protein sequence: CASSFGQGYEQYF.

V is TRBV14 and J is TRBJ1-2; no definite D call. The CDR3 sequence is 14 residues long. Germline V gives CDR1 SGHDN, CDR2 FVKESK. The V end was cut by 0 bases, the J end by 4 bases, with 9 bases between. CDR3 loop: CASSQEEEAYGYTF. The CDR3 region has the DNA TGTGCCAGCAGCCAAGAGGAGGAGGCCTATGGCTACACCTTC.

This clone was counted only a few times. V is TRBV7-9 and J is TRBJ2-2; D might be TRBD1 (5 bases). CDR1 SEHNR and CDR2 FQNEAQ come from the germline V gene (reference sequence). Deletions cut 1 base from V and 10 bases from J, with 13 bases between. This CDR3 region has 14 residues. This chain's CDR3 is CASSLVGRQEELFF. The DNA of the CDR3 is TGTGCCAGCAGCTTAGTGGGGCGGCAAGAGGAGCTGTTTTTT.

The DNA of the CDR3 is TGTGCCAGCAGTTTACAGGGGATGAACACTGAAGCTTTCTTT. This sequence encodes CASSLQGMNTEAFF. This chain uses TRBV27 with TRBJ1-1; D might be TRBD1 (6 bases). Trimming stripped 2 bases from V and 0 bases from J, with 7 bases between. The CDR3 loop spans 14 amino acids. The germline CDR1 and CDR2 sequences are MNHEY and SMNVEV (reference sequence).

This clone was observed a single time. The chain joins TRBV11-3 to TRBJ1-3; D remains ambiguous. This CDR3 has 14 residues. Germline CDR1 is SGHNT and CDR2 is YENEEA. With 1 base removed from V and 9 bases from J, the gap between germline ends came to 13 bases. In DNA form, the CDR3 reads TGTGCCAGCAGCTTAGGAGGGAACGGTGGCACCATATATTTT. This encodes CASSLGGNGGTIYF.

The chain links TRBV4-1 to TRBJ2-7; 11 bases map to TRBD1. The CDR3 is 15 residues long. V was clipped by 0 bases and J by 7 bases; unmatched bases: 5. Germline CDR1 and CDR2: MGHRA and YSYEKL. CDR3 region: CASSQEGQGVSEQYF. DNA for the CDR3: TGCGCCAGCAGCCAAGAGGGACAGGGGGTTTCGGAGCAGTACTTC.

This CDR3 reads CASSHEAGAIYEQYF. CDR3 sequence (DNA): TGTGCCAGCAGCCACGAAGCGGGAGCGATCTACGAGCAGTACTTC. This rearrangement joins TRBV4-2 to TRBJ2-7; TRBD2 matches at 8 bases. The CDR3 extends over 15 amino acids. The V segment lost 3 bases and the J segment 3 bases; nucleotides outside the gene matches: 7. The germline CDR1 and CDR2 sequences are LGHNA and YNFKEQ.

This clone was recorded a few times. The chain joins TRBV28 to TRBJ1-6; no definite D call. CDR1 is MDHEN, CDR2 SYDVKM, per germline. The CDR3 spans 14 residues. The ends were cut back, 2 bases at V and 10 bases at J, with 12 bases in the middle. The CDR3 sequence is CASSLALLSSPLHF. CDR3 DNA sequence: TGTGCCAGCAGTTTAGCCCTCCTTAGCTCACCCCTCCACTTT.

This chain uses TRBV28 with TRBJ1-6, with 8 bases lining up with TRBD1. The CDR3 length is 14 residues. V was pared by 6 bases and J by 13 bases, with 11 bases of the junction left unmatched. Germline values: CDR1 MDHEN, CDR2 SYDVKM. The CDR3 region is CASSSPGQGVPLHF. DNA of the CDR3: TGTGCCAGCAGCTCGCCCGGACAGGGAGTCCCCCTCCACTTT.

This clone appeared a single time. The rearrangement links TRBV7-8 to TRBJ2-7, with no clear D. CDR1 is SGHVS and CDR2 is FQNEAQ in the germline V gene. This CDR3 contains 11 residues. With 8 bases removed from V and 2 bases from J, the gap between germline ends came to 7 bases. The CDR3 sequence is CASGPAYEQYF. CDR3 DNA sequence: TGTGCCAGCGGGCCGGCCTACGAGCAGTACTTC.

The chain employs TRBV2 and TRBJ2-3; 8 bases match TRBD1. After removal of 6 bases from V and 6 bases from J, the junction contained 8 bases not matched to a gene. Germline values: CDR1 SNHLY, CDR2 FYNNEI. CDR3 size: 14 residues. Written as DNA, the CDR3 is TGTGCCAGCAGCTCCGGGACAGGTGCCGATACGCAGTATTTT. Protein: CASSSGTGADTQYF.